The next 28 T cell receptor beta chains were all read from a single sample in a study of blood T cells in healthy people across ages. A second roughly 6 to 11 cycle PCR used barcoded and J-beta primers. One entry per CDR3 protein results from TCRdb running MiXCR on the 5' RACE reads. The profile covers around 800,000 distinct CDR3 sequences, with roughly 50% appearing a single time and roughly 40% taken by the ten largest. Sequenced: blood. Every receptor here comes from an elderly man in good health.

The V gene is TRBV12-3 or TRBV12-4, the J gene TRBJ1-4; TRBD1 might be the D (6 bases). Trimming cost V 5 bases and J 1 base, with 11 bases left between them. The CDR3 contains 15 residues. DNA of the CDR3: TGTGCCAGCAGTGGGAAACAGGGAACTAATGAAAAACTGTTTTTT. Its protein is CASSGKQGTNEKLFF.

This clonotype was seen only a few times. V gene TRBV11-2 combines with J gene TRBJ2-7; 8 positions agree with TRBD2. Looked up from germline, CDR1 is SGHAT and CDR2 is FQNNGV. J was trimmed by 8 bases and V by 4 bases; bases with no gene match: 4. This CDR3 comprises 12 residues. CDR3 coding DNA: TGTGCCAGCAGCTCGGGAGGGCTTCAGCAGTACTTC. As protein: CASSSGGLQQYF. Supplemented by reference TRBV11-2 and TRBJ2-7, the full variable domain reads EAGVAQSPRYKIIEKRQSVAFWCNPISGHATLYWYQQILGQGPKLLIQFQNNGVVDDSQLPKDRFSAERLKGVDSTLKIQPAKLEDSAVYLCASSSGGLQQYFGPGTRLTVT.

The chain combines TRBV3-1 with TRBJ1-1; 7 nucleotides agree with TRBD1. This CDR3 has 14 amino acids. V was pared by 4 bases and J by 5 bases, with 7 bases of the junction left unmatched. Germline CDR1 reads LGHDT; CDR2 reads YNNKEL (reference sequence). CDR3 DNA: TGTGCCAGCAGCCCGGGGGACAGACGAACTGAAGCTTTCTTT. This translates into CASSPGDRRTEAFF.

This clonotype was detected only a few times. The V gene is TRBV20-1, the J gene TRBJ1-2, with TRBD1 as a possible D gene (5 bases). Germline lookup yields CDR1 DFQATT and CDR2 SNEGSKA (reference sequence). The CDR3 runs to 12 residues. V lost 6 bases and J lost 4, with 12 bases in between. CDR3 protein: CSAQQGAYGYTF. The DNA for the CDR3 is TGCAGTGCCCAGCAAGGGGCCTATGGCTACACCTTC.

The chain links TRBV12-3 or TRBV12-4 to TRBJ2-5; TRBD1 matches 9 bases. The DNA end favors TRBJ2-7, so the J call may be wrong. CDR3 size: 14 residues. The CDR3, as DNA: TGTGCCAGCAGTCCGGCCGGGACAGGGAGCGAGCAGTACTTC. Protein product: CASSPAGTGSEQYF.

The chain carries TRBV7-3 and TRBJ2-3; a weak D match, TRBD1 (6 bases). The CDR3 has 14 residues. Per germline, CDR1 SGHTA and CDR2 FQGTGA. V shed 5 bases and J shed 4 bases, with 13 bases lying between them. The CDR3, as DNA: TGTGCCAGCAGCACGGGACAATTCGCAGATACGCAGTATTTT. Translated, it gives CASSTGQFADTQYF.

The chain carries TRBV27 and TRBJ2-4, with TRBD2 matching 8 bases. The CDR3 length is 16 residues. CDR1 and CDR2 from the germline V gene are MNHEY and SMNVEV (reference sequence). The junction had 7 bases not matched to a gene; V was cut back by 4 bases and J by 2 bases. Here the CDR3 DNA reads TGTGCCAGCAGTTCGGGACTAGTTGGGTCCAAAAACATTCAGTACTTC. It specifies CASSSGLVGSKNIQYF.

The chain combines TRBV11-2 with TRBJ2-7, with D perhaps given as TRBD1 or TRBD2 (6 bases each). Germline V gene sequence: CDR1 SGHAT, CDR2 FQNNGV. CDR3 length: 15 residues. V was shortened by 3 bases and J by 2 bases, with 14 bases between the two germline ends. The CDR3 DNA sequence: TGTGCCAGCAGCTTTGGAGGGGGGCCTCCCTACGAGCAGTACTTC. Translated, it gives CASSFGGGPPYEQYF. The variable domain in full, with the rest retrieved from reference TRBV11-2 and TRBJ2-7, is EAGVAQSPRYKIIEKRQSVAFWCNPISGHATLYWYQQILGQGPKLLIQFQNNGVVDDSQLPKDRFSAERLKGVDSTLKIQPAKLEDSAVYLCASSFGGGPPYEQYFGPGTRLTVT.

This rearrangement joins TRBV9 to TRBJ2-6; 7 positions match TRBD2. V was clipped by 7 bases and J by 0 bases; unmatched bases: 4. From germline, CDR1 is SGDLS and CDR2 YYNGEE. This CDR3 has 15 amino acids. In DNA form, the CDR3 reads TGTGCCAGCGGCGAGCGGGGCTCTGGGGCCAACGTCCTGACTTTC. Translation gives CASGERGSGANVLTF.

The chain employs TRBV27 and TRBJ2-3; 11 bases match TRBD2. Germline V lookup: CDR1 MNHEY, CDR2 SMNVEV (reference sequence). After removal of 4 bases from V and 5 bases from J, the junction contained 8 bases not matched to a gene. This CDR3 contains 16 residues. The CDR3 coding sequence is TGTGCCAGCAGTTGGGCTAGCGGGAGGTTCCAAGATACGCAGTATTTT. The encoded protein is CASSWASGRFQDTQYF.

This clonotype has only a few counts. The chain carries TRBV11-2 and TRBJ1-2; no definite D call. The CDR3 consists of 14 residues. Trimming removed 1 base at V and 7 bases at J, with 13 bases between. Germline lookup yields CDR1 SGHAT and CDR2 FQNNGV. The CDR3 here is CASSLVVTSGGYTF. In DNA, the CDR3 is TGTGCCAGCAGCTTAGTTGTGACTTCTGGTGGCTACACCTTC.

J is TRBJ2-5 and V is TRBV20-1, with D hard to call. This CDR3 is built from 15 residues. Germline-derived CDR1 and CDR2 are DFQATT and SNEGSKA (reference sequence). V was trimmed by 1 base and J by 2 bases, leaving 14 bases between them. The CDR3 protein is CSARAVDTPQETQYF. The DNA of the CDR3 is TGCAGTGCTAGAGCAGTAGACACTCCTCAAGAGACCCAGTACTTC.

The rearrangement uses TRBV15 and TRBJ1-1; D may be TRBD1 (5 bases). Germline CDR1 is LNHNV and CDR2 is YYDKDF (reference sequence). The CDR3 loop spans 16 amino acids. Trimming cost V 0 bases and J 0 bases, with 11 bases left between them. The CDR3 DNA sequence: TGTGCCACCAGCAGAGATCAAACGGGGGTGAACACTGAAGCTTTCTTT. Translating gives CATSRDQTGVNTEAFF.

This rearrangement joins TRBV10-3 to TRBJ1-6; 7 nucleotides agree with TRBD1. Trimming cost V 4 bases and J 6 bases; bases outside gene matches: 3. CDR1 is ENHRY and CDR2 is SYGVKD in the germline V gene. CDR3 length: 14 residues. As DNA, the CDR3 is TGTGCCATCAGTGTCGGACAGGCTAATTCACCCCTCCACTTT. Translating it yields CAISVGQANSPLHF.

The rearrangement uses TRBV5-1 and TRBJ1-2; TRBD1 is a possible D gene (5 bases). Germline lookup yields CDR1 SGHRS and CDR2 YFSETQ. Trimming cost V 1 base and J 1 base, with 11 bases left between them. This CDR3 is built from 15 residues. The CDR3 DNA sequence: TGCGCCAGCAGCTTGATAGCAGGGCTTAACTATGGCTACACCTTC. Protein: CASSLIAGLNYGYTF.

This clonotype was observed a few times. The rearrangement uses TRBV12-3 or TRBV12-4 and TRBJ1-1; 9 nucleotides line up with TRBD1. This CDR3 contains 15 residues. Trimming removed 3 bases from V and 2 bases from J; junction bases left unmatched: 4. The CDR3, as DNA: TGTGCCAGCAGTTTTACGGGACAGGGAAACACTGAAGCTTTCTTT. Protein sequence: CASSFTGQGNTEAFF.

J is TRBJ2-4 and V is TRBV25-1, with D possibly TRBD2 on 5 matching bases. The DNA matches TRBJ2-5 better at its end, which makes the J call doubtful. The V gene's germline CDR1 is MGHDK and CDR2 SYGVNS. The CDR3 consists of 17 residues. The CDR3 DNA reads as TGTGCCAGCAGTGAAGGTCGACACACTAGAATCCAAGAGACCCAGTACTTC. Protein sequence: CASSEGRHTRIQETQYF.

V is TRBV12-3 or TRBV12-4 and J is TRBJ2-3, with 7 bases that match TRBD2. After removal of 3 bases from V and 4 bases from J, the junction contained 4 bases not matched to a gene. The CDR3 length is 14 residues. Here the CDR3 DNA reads TGTGCCAGCAGTTTCACGGGAGGTTCAGATACGCAGTATTTT. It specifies CASSFTGGSDTQYF.

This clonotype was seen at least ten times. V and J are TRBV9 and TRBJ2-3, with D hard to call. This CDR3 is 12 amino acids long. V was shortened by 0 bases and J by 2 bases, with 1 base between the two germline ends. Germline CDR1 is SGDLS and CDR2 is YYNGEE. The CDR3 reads CASSVDTDTQYF. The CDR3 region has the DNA TGTGCCAGCAGCGTAGACACAGATACGCAGTATTTT. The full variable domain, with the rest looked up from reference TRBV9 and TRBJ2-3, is DSGVTQTPKHLITATGQRVTLRCSPRSGDLSVYWYQQSLDQGLQFLIQYYNGEERAKGNILERFSAQQFPDLHSELNLSSLELGDSALYFCASSVDTDTQYFGPGTRLTVL.

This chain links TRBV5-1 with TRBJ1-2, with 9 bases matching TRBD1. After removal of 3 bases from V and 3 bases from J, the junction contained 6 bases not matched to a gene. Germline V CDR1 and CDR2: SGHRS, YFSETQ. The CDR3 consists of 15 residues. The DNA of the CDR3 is TGCGCCAGCAGCTCGTCTGACAGGGGGGACTATGGCTACACCTTC. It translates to CASSSSDRGDYGYTF.

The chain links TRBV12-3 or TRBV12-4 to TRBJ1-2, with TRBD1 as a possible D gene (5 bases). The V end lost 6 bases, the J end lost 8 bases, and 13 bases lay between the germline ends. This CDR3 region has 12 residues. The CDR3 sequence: CASSLGVSGYTF. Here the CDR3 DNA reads TGTGCCAGCAGCCTAGGGGTCTCCGGCTACACCTTC.

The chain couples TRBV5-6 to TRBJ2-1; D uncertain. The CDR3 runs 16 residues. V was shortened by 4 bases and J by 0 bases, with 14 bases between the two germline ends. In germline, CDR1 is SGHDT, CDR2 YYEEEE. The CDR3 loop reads CASSPETTSSYNEQFF. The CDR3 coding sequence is TGTGCCAGCAGCCCGGAAACTACGAGCTCCTACAATGAGCAGTTCTTC.

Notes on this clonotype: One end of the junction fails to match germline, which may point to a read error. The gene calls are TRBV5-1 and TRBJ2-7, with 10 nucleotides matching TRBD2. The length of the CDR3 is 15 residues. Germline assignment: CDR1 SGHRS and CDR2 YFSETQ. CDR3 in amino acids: CASRLILAGNYEQYF. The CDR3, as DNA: TGCGCCAGCCGCTTGATACTAGCGGGGAATTACGAGCAGTACTTC. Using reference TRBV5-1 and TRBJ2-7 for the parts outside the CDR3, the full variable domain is KAGVTQTPRYLIKTRGQQVTLSCSPISGHRSVSWYQQTPGQGLQFLFEYFSETQRNKGNFPGRFSGRQFSNSRSEMNVSTLELGDSALYLCASRLILAGNYEQYFGPGTRLTVT.

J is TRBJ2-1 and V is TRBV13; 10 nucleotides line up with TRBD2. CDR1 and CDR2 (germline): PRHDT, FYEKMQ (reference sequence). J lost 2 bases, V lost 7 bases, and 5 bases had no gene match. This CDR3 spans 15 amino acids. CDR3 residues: CASTTTSGAYNEQFF. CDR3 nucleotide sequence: TGTGCCAGCACCACCACTAGCGGGGCCTACAATGAGCAGTTCTTC. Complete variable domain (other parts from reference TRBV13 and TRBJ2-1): AAGVIQSPRHLIKEKRETATLKCYPIPRHDTVYWYQQGPGQDPQFLISFYEKMQSDKGSIPDRFSAQQFSDYHSELNMSSLELGDSALYFCASTTTSGAYNEQFFGPGTRLTVL.

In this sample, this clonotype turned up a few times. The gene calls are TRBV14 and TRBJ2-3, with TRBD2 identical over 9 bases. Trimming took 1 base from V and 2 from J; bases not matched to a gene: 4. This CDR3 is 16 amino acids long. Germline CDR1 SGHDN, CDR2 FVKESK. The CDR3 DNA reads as TGTGCCAGCAGCCAAGTTCTAGCGGGGAACACAGATACGCAGTATTTT. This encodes CASSQVLAGNTDTQYF. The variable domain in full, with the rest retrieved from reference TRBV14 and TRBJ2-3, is EAGVTQFPSHSVIEKGQTVTLRCDPISGHDNLYWYRRVMGKEIKFLLHFVKESKQDESGMPNNRFLAERTGGTYSTLKVQPAELEDSGVYFCASSQVLAGNTDTQYFGPGTRLTVL.

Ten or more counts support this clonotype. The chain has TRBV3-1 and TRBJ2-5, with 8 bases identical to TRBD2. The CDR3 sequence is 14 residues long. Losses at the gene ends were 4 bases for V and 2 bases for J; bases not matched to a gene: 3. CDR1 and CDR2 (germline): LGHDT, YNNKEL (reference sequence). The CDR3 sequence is CASSLAGRQETQYF. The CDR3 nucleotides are TGTGCCAGCAGCCTAGCGGGGAGGCAAGAGACCCAGTACTTC.

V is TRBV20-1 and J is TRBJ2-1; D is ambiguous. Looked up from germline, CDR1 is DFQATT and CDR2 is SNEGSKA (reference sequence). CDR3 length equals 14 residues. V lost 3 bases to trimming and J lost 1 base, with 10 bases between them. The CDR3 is CSASSRESYNEQFF. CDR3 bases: TGCAGTGCTAGCAGCCGCGAGTCCTACAATGAGCAGTTCTTC.

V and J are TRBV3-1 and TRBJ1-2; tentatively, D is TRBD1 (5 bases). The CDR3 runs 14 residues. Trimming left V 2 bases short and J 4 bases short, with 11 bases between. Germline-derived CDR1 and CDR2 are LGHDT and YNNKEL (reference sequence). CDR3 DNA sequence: TGTGCCAGCAGCCAATCCCAGGGCGGCTATGGCTACACCTTC. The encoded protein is CASSQSQGGYGYTF.